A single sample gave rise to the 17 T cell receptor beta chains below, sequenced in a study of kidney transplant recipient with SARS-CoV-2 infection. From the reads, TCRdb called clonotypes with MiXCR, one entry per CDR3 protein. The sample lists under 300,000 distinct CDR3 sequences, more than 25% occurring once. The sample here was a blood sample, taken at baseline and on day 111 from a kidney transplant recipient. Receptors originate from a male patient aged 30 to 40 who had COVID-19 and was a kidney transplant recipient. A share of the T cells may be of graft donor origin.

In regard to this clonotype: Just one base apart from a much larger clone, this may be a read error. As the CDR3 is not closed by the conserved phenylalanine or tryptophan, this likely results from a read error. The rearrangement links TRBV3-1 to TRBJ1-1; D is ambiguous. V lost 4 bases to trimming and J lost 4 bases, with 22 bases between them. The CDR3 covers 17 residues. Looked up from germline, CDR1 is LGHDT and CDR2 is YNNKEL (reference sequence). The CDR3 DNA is TGTGCCAGCAGCCTGAGTACTCCCATTTCAATTCGCACTGAAGCTTTCTTA. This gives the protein CASSLSTPISIRTEAFL.

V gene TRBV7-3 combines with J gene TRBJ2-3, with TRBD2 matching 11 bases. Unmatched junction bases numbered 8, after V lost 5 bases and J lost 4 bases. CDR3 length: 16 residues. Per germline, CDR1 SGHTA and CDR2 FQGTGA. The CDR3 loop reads CASSALAGGSSDTQYF. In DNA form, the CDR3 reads TGTGCCAGCAGCGCCTTAGCGGGGGGGAGCTCAGATACGCAGTATTTT.

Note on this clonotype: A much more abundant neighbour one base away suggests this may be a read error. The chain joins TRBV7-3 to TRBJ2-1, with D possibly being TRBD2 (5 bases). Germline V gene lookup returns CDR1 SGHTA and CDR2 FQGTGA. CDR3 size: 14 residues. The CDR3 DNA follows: TGTGCCGGCAGCTTATTCGAGGGCTCCAATGAGCAGTTCTTC. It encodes CAGSLFEGSNEQFF.

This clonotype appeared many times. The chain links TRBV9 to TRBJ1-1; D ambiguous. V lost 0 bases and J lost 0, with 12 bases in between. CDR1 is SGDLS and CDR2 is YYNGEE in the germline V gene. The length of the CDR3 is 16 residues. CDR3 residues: CASSVDGGHLNTEAFF. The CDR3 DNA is TGTGCCAGCAGCGTAGATGGCGGGCATTTGAACACTGAAGCTTTCTTT.

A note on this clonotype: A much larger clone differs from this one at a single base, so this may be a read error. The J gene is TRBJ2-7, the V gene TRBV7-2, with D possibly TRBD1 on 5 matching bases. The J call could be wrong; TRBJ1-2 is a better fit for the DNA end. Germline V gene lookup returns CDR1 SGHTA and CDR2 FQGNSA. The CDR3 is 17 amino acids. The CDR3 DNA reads TGTGCCAACAGCGCGCACGACAGAGACGGAAAGACCTATGGCTACACCTTC. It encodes CANSAHDRDGKTYGYTF.

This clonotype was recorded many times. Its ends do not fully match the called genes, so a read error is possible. The CDR3 here is CASPPPWVVLADTQYF. For the CDR3, the DNA is TGTGCCAGCCCACCCCCCTGGGTAGTATTGGCAGATACGCAGTATTTT. J is TRBJ2-3 and V is TRBV18; the D is unclear. The CDR3 contains 16 residues. Germline V gene data show CDR1 as KGHSH and CDR2 as LQKENI.

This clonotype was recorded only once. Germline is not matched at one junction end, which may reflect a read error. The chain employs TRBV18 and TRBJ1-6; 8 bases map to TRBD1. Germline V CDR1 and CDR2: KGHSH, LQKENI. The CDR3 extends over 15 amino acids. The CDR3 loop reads CSSSPTGGGDSPLHF. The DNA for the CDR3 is TGTTCCAGCTCTCCAACAGGGGGAGGTGATTCACCCCTCCACTTT.

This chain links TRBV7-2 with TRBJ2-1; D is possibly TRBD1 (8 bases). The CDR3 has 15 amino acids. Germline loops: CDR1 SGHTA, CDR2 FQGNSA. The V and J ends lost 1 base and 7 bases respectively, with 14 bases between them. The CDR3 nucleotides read TGTGCCAGCAGCTTAGTGCACAGGGGGGGTAATGAGCAGTTCTTC. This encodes CASSLVHRGGNEQFF.

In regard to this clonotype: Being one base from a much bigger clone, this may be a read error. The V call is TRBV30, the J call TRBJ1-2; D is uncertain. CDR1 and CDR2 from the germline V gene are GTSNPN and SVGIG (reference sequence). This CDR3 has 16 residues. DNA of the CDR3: TGTGACTGGGATAAGCTGTGTTATAGAAAGACCTATGGCTACACCTTC. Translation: CDWDKLCYRKTYGYTF. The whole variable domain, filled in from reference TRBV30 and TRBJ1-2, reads SQTIHQWPATLVQPVGSPLSLECTVEGTSNPNLYWYRQAAGRGLQLLFYSVGIGQISSEVPQNLSASRPQDRQFILSSKKLLLSDSGFYLCDWDKLCYRKTYGYTFGSGTRLTVV.

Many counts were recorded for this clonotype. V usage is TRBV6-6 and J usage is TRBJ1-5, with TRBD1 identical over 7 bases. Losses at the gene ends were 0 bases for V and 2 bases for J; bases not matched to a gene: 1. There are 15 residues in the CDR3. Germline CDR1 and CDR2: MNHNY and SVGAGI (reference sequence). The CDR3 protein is CASSYSGQGNQPQHF. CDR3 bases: TGTGCCAGCAGTTACTCTGGACAGGGCAATCAGCCCCAGCATTTT.

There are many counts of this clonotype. CDR3 protein: CASTPFSSGNTIYF. The CDR3, as DNA: TGTGCCAGCACCCCGTTTAGCTCTGGAAACACCATATATTTT. This chain connects TRBV12-3 or TRBV12-4 to TRBJ1-3, with D hard to call. The V end lost 7 bases, the J end lost 0 bases, and 10 bases lay between the germline ends. The length of the CDR3 is 14 residues.

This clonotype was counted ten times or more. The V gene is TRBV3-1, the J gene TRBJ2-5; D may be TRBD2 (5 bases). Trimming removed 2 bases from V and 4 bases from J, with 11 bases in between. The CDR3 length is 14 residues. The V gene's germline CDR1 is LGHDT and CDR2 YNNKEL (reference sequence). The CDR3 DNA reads TGTGCCAGCAGCCAACGGGATCGGGGAGAGACCCAGTACTTC. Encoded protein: CASSQRDRGETQYF.

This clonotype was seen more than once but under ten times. The CDR3 nucleotides are TGTGCCAGCAGCAGCATCAGTGAATCTCGAAAGACCTATGGCTACACCTTC. Translating it yields CASSSISESRKTYGYTF. The rearrangement joins TRBV7-6 to TRBJ1-2; no clear D. V lost 5 bases, J lost 4 bases, and 23 bases lay in between. This CDR3 spans 17 amino acids. CDR1 SGHVS and CDR2 FNYEAQ come from the germline V gene.

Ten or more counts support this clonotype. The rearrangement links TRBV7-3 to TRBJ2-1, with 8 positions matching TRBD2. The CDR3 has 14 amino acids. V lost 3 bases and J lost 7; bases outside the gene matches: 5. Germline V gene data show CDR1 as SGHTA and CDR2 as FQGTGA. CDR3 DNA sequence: TGTGCCAGCAGCTTGGCGGGAGGATTGAATGAGCAGTTCTTC. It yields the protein CASSLAGGLNEQFF.

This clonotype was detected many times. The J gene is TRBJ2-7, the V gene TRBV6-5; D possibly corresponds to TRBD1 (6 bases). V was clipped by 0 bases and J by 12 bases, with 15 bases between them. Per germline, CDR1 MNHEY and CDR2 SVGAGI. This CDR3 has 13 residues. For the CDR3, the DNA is TGTGCCAGCAGTTACTCGAGGGACACTAGAAGGTACTTC. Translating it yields CASSYSRDTRRYF.

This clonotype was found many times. The CDR3, as DNA: TGTGCCAGCAGTTCAAGGGTGGGGGCCACAGATACGCAGTATTTT. Its translation: CASSSRVGATDTQYF. The rearrangement links TRBV27 to TRBJ2-3, with D possibly TRBD1 on 6 matching bases. The length of the CDR3 is 15 residues. Trimming shortened V by 4 bases and J by 2 bases, and 13 bases separated the two germline ends. From germline, CDR1 is MNHEY and CDR2 SMNVEV (reference sequence).

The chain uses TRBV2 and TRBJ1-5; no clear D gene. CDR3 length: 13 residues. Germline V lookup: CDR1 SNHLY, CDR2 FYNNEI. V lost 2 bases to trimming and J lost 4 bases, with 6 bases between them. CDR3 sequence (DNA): TGTGCCAGCAGTGAAAGAAGGAATCAGCCCCAGCATTTT. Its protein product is CASSERRNQPQHF.